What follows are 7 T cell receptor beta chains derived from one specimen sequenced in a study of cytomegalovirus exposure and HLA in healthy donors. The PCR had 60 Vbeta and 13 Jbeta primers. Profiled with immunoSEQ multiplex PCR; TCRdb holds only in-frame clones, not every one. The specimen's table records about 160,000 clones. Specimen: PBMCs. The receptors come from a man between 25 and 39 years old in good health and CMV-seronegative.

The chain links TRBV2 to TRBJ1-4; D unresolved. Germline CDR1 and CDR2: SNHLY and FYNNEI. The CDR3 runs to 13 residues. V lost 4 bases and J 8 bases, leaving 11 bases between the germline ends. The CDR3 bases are TGTGCCAGCAGTGTGTCCGGGAACGAAAAACTGTTTTTT. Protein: CASSVSGNEKLFF.

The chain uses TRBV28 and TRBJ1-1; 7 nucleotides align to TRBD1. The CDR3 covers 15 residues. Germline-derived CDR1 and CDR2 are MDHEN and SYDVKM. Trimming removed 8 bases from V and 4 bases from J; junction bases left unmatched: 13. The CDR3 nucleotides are TGTGCCAGCCATCTGGAGGGGGCTAGGGTCACTGAAGCTTTCTTT. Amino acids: CASHLEGARVTEAFF.

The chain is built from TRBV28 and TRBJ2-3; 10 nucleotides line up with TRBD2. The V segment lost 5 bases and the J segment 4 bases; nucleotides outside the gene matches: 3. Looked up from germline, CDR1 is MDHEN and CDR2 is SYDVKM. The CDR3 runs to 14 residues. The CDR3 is CASSSSGRSDTQYF. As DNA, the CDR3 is TGTGCCAGCAGTAGTAGCGGGAGGTCAGATACGCAGTATTTT.

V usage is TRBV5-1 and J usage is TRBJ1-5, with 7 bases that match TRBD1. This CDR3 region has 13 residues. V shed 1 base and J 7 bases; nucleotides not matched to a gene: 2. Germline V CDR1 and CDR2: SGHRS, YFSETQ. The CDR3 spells CASSLTGDQPQHF. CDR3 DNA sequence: TGCGCCAGCAGCTTGACAGGGGACCAGCCCCAGCATTTT. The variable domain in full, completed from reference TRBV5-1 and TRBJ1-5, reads KAGVTQTPRYLIKTRGQQVTLSCSPISGHRSVSWYQQTPGQGLQFLFEYFSETQRNKGNFPGRFSGRQFSNSRSEMNVSTLELGDSALYLCASSLTGDQPQHFGDGTRLSIL.

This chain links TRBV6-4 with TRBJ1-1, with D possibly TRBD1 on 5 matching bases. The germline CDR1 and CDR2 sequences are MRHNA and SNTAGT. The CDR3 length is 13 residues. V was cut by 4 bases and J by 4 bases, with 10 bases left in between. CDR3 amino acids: CASSAQGSTEAFF. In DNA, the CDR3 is TGTGCCAGCAGTGCTCAGGGTTCCACTGAAGCTTTCTTT.

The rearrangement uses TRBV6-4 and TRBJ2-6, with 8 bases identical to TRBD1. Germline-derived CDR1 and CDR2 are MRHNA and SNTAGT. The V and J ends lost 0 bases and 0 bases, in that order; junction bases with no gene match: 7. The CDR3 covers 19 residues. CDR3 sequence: CASSDSRQGSSSGANVLTF. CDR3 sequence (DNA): TGTGCCAGCAGTGACTCCAGACAGGGGTCGAGCTCTGGGGCCAACGTCCTGACTTTC.

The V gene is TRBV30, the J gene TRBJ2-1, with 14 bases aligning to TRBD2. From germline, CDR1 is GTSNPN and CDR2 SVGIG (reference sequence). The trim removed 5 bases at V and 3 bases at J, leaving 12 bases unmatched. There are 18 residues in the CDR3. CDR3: CAWVVGTSGRWVYNEQFF. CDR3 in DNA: TGTGCCTGGGTGGTCGGGACTAGCGGGAGATGGGTCTACAATGAGCAGTTCTTC.